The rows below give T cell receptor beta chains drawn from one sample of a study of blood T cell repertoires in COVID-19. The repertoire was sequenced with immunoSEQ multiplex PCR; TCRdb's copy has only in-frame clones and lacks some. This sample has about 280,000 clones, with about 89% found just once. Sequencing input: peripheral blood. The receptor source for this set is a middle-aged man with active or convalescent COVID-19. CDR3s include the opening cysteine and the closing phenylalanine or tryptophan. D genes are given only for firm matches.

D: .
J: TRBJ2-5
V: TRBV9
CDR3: CASSDTGGTQETQYF

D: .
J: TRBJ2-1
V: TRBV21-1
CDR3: CASSKKDRVHEQFF

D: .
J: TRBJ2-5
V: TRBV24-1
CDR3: CATSDLREGGDQYF

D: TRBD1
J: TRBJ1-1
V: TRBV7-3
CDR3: CASSPSAGGAFTEAFF

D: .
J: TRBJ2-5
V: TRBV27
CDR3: CASSLDLRETQYF

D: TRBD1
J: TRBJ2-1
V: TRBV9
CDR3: CASSAGTGSSYNEQFF

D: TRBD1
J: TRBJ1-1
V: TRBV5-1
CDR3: CASSGQGRTEAFF

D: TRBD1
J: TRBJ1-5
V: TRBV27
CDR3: CASSFQGASSQPQHF

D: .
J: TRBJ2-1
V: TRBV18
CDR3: CASSPNVAGIGRNEQFF

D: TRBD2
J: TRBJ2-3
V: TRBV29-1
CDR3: CSVEVGAGGNTQYF

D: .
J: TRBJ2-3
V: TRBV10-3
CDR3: CAISSRDSYLDTQYF

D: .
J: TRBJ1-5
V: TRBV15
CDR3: CATSNQGIQPQHF

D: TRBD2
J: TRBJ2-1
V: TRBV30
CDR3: CAWTSGDNNEQFF

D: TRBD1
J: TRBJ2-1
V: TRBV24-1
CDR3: CATQGYNEQFF

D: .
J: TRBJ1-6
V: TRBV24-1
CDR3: CATSDSRDNRRNSPLHF

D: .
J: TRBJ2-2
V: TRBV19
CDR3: CASSISGTGELFF

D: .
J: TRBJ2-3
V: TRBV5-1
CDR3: CASSPQGGGTDTQYF

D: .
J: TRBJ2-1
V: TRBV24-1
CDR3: CATSQGWGMVEYNEQFF

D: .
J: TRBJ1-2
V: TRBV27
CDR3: CASRRGYDYGYTF

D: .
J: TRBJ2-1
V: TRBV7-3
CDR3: CASSFKAISSYNEQFF

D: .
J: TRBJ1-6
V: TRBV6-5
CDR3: CASTSSGNSNSPLHF

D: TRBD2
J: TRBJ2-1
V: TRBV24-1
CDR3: CATSDPGLAGNEQFF

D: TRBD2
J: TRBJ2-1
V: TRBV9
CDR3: CASSVGLAGASSYNEQFF

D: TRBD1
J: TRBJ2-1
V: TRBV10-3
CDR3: CAISPATGQGAGAYNEQFF

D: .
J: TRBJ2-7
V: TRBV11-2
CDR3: CASSPPRPEQYF

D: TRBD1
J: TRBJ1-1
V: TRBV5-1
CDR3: CASSEQGHGEAFF

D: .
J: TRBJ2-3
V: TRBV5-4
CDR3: CASSFSGTDTQYF

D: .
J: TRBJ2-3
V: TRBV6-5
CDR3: CASAGGADTQYF

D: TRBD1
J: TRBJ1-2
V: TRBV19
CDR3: CATSRRDRGLGYTF

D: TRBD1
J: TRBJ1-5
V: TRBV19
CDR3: CASNTGTGLGQPQHF

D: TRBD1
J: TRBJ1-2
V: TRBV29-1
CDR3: CSVSGQDYGYTF

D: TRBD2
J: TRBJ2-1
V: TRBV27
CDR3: CASSLSSGRAHEQFF

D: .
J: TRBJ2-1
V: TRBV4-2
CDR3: CASSPALRGGQSEQFF

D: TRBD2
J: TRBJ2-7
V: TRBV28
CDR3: CASSLGGLAPYEQYF

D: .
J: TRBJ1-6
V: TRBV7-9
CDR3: CASSRAGSPLHF

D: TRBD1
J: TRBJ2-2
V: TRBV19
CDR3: CASGQGAHTGELFF

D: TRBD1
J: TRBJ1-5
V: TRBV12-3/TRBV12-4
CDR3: CASTVRGLKPQHF

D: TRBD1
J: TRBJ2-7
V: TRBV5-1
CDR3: CASSLSGQGAYEQYF

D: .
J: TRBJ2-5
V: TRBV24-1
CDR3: CATSDLRGAQETQYF

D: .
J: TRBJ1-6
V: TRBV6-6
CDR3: CASRRENNSPLHF

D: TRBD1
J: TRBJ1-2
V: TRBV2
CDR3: CASSERRTGHGYTF

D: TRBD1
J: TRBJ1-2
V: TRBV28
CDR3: CASSPPIGQGAFYGYTF

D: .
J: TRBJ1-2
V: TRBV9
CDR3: CASSAGVQGSRGYGYTF

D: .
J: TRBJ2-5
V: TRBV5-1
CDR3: CASSLGQPQETQYF

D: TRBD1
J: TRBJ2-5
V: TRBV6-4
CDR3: CASSKAQGEQETQYF

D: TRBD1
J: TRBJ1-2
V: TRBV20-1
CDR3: CSASTGVTYGYTF

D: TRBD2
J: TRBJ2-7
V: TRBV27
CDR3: CASRPGLGFYEQYF

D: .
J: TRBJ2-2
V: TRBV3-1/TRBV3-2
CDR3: CASSHRGTGELFF

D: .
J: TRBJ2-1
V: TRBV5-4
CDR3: CASSPSVSSYNEQFF

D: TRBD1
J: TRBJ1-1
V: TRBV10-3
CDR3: CATGTGNTEAFF

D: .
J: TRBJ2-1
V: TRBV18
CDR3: CASSPTSGSLDNEQFF

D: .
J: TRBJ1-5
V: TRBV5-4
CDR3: CASSLQGGNQPQHF

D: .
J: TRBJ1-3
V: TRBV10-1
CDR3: CASSGTLGNTIYF